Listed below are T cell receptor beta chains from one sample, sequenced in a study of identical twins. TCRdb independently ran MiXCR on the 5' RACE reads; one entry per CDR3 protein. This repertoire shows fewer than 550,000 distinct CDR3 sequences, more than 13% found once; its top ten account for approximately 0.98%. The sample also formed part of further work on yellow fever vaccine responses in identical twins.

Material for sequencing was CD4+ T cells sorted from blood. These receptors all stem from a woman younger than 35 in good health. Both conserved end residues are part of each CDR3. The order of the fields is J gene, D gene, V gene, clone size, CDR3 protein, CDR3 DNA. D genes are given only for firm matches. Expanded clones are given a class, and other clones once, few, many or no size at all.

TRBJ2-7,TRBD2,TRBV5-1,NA,CASSPTSSGGTYEQYF,TGCGCCAGCAGCCCAACTAGCAGCGGGGGGACCTACGAGCAGTACTTC
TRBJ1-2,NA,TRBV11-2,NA,CASSPRRWVGPGGTNYGYTF,TGTGCCAGCAGCCCTCGGCGATGGGTAGGCCCGGGAGGGACTAACTATGGCTACACCTTC
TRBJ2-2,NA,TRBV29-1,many,CSAHRELGTGELFF,TGCAGCGCCCACAGGGAGTTAGGCACCGGGGAGCTGTTTTTT
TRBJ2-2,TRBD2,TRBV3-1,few,CASSSVGLAVNTGELFF,TGTGCCAGCAGCTCCGTAGGACTAGCGGTTAACACCGGGGAGCTGTTTTTT
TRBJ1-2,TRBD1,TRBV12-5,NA,CASGTDREGWKYGYTF,TGTGCTAGTGGAACCGACAGGGAAGGGTGGAAGTATGGCTACACCTTC
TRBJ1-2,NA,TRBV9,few,CASSVASGFDDYTF,TGTGCCAGCAGCGTAGCGTCGGGATTCGATGACTACACCTTC
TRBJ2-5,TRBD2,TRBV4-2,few,CASSQDRLAGGQETQYF,TGTGCCAGCAGCCAAGATCGACTAGCGGGAGGACAAGAGACCCAGTACTTC
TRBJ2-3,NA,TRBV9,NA,CASSVRPPDTQYF,TGTGCCAGCAGCGTACGGCCACCAGATACGCAGTATTTT
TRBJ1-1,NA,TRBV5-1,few,CASSLGQFDTEAFF,TGCGCCAGCAGCTTGGGGCAGTTTGACACTGAAGCTTTCTTT
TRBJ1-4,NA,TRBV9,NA,CASSVESGTSNEKLFF,TGTGCCAGCAGCGTAGAATCCGGGACATCCAATGAAAAACTGTTTTTT
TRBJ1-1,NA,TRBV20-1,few,CSARGLIWTEAFF,TGCAGTGCTAGAGGGTTAATCTGGACTGAAGCTTTCTTT
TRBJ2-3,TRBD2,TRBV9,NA,CASSPRLAGGVDTQYF,TGTGCCAGCAGCCCGAGACTAGCGGGGGGGGTAGATACGCAGTATTTT
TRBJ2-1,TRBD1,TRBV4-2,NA,CASIPGQGVLDRIYNEQFF,TGTGCCAGCATCCCCGGACAGGGGGTTTTGGACAGGATATACAATGAGCAGTTCTTC
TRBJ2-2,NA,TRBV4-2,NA,CASSRDAAANTGELFF,TGTGCCAGCAGCCGGGACGCGGCGGCAAACACCGGGGAGCTGTTTTTT
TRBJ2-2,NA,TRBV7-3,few,CASSWGPPPAGELFF,TGTGCCAGCAGCTGGGGACCCCCGCCCGCCGGGGAGCTGTTTTTT
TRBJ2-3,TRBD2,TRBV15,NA,CATSSGLAGVRNTQYF,TGTGCCACCAGCAGCGGACTAGCGGGGGTACGAAATACGCAGTATTTT
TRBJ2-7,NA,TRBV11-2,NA,CASSFRGLTYEQYF,TGTGCCAGCAGCTTCCGGGGCCTCACCTACGAGCAGTACTTC
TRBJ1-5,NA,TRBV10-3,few,CAISETGNSNQPQHF,TGTGCCATCAGTGAAACAGGGAATAGCAATCAGCCCCAGCATTTT
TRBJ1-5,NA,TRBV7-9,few,CASSLASAPQHF,TGTGCCAGCAGCTTAGCCTCCGCGCCCCAGCATTTT
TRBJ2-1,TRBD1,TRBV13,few,CASSLMTGALYNEQFF,TGTGCCAGCAGCTTAATGACAGGGGCCCTCTACAATGAGCAGTTCTTC
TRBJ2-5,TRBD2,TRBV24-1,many,CATSDFGLAGGETQYF,TGTGCCACCAGTGATTTTGGTCTAGCGGGAGGAGAGACCCAGTACTTC
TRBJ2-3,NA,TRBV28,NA,CASSQSTPKDPDTQYF,TGTGCCAGCAGTCAGTCAACGCCAAAAGACCCAGATACGCAGTATTTT
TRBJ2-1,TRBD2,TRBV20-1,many,CSALERTSGSVPYNEQFF,TGCAGTGCTCTTGAAAGGACTAGCGGGAGCGTTCCCTACAATGAGCAGTTCTTC
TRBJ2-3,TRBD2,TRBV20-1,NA,CSARRAGTRTDTQYF,TGCAGTGCTAGAAGAGCGGGAACCCGCACAGATACGCAGTATTTT
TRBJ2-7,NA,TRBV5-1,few,CASSLNTARDVRGEQYF,TGCGCCAGCAGCTTGAATACGGCCCGGGACGTCAGGGGCGAGCAGTACTTC
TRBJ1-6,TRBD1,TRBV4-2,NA,CASSPNQGGNSPLHF,TGTGCCAGCAGCCCTAATCAGGGGGGTAATTCACCCCTCCACTTT
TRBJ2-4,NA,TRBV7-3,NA,CASSLRGGIDIQYF,TGTGCCAGCAGCTTAAGGGGGGGCATCGACATTCAGTACTTC
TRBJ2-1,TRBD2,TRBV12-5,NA,CASGLGTSGANEQFF,TGTGCTAGTGGTTTGGGGACTAGCGGGGCGAATGAGCAGTTCTTC
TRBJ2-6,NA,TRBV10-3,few,CAISLNPLSSGANVLTF,TGTGCCATCAGCTTGAACCCCCTAAGCTCTGGGGCCAACGTCCTGACTTTC
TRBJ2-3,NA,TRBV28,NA,CASRTRRGAQYF,TGTGCCAGCAGAACTCGCCGGGGTGCGCAGTATTTT
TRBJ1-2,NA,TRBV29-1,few,CSVQEGGYGYTF,TGCAGCGTTCAGGAGGGAGGCTATGGCTACACCTTC
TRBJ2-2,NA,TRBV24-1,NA,CATSDWRNRGYSELFF,TGTGCCACCAGTGATTGGAGAAACCGGGGATATAGTGAGCTGTTTTTT
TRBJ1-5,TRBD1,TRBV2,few,CASNGGDRDQPQHF,TGTGCCAGCAACGGGGGGGACAGGGACCAGCCCCAGCATTTT
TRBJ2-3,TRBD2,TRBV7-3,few,CASSLETLAGGTDTQYF,TGTGCCAGCAGCTTAGAAACTCTCGCGGGGGGGACAGATACGCAGTATTTT
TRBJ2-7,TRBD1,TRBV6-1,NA,CASSEGQGVQYEQYF,TGTGCCAGCAGTGAGGGACAGGGGGTCCAGTACGAGCAGTACTTC
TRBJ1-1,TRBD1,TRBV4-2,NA,CASSQETVAQGEAFF,TGTGCCAGCAGCCAAGAGACAGTGGCACAGGGGGAAGCTTTCTTT
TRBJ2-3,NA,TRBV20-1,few,CSASARPGGLGTDTQYF,TGCAGTGCTAGCGCAAGGCCCGGGGGATTGGGTACAGATACGCAGTATTTT
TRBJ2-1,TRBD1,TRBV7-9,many,CASSLVGTGDNEQFF,TGTGCCAGCAGCTTAGTTGGGACAGGGGACAATGAGCAGTTCTTC
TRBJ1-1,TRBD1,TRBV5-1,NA,CASSGRDRGYTEAFF,TGCGCCAGCAGCGGCCGGGACAGGGGTTACACTGAAGCTTTCTTT
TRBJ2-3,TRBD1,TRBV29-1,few,CSVGTGGLDTQYF,TGCAGCGTTGGGACAGGGGGTTTGGATACGCAGTATTTT
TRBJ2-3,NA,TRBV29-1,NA,CSAADSGGEKDTQYF,TGCAGCGCTGCGGATTCAGGGGGGGAAAAAGATACGCAGTATTTT
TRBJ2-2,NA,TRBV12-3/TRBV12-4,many,CASSSGELFF,TGTGCCAGCAGTTCCGGGGAGCTGTTTTTT
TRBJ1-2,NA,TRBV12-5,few,CASGRDAWIRGYTF,TGTGCTAGTGGTCGGGACGCCTGGATCCGTGGCTACACCTTC
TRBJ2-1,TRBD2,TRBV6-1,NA,CASSNYGGTSGHNEQFF,TGTGCCAGCAGCAACTATGGGGGGACTAGCGGACACAATGAGCAGTTCTTC
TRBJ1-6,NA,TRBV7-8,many,CASSLDTREALHF,TGTGCCAGCAGCTTGGACACGCGTGAGGCCCTCCACTTT
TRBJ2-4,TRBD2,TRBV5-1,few,CASSSSGVAKNIQYF,TGCGCCAGCAGCTCTAGCGGGGTAGCCAAAAACATTCAGTACTTC
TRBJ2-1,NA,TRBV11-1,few,CASSPRGRGTYNEQFF,TGTGCCAGCAGCCCCCGGGGGCGGGGTACCTACAATGAGCAGTTCTTC
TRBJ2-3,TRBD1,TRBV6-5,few,CASILGTGGTDTQYF,TGTGCCAGCATTTTAGGGACAGGAGGCACAGATACGCAGTATTTT
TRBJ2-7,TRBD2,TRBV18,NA,CASSPPSSGSYEQYF,TGTGCCAGCTCACCACCTAGTAGCGGGAGTTACGAGCAGTACTTC
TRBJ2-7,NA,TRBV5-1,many,CASSVNSYEQYF,TGCGCCAGCAGCGTCAACTCCTACGAGCAGTACTTC
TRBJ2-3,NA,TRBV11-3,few,CAGSRAFSYF,TGTGCCGGCAGCAGGGCGTTCTCGTATTTT
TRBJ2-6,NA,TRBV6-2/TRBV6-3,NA,CASSYPSLSGANVLTF,TGTGCCAGCAGTTACCCATCCCTCTCTGGGGCCAACGTCCTGACTTTC